This T cell receptor beta chain was profiled in a study of blood T cell repertoires in COVID-19. Overall study: PBMCs, B-cell-depleted T cells, or T cells were the source of the cDNA or gDNA that made up the material.

Per the study methods: From reference gene primer amplification, estimates of nucleated cell counts were derived. This table comes from immunoSEQ multiplex PCR, and its TCRdb copy is limited to in-frame clones, with some not included. The V and J calls and clone size come from that table; D and trimming were worked out from the DNA. The sample lists under 300,000 clones, approximately 78% seen once, with around 3.3% in the top ten. The CDR3 runs to 15 residues. Germline V lookup: CDR1 SGHVS, CDR2 FNYEAQ. V was pared by 3 bases and J by 0 bases, with 3 bases of the junction left unmatched. Sequenced sample: peripheral blood. The V gene is TRBV7-6, the J gene TRBJ2-7; 9 nucleotides line up with TRBD2. This receptor was taken from a woman under 30 with acute or convalescent COVID-19. The CDR3 here is CASSLDSGGSYEQYF. DNA for the CDR3: TGTGCCAGCAGCTTGGATAGCGGGGGCTCCTACGAGCAGTACTTC.